The 23 T cell receptor beta chains given below trace back to one sample, sequenced in a study of T cell responses to AZD1222 COVID-19 vaccine. The protocol was immunoSEQ multiplex PCR, while the TCRdb copy is restricted to in-frame clones and leaves out a portion. The repertoire holds about 110,000 clones, nearly 90% seen once, with around 3.2% in the top ten. Sequences were derived from peripheral blood, sampled on day 0 of AZD1222 vaccination. These receptors were taken from an adult in good health.

The chain couples TRBV5-4 to TRBJ1-1; D perhaps matches TRBD1 (5 bases). Germline V gene data show CDR1 as SGHNT and CDR2 as YYREEE (reference sequence). The CDR3 covers 18 residues. V lost 2 bases, J lost 1 base, and 21 bases lay in between. The CDR3 spells CASSLTIGGGTKNTEAFF. The CDR3 nucleotides read TGTGCCAGCAGCTTAACAATCGGCGGGGGAACTAAGAACACTGAAGCTTTCTTT.

This sequence joins TRBV11-2 and TRBJ1-4; a possible D gene is TRBD1 (5 bases). With 5 bases removed from V and 6 bases from J, the gap between germline ends came to 16 bases. The CDR3 is 15 amino acids. Germline V gene sequence: CDR1 SGHAT, CDR2 FQNNGV. CDR3 coding DNA: TGTGCCAGCAGCCCGGCCACAGGAGGCGATGAAAAACTGTTTTTT. As protein: CASSPATGGDEKLFF.

The chain joins TRBV11-2 to TRBJ1-6; D gene unclear. Germline CDR1 is SGHAT and CDR2 is FQNNGV. Trimming removed 2 bases from V and 7 bases from J, with 9 bases in between. The CDR3 spans 14 residues. CDR3 nucleotides: TGTGCCAGCAGCTTAAAGGGAGGGAATTCACCCCTCCACTTT. Its protein is CASSLKGGNSPLHF.

This chain connects TRBV6-1 to TRBJ2-2; D unresolved. V shed 2 bases and J shed 4 bases, with 8 bases lying between them. Per germline, CDR1 MNHNS and CDR2 SASEGT. CDR3 size: 14 residues. The CDR3 nucleotides are TGTGCCAGCAGTGAATCGCGTGGCACCGGGGAGCTGTTTTTT. Translation: CASSESRGTGELFF.

The gene calls are TRBV3-1 (or the pseudogene TRBV3-2) and TRBJ1-6; D possibly corresponds to TRBD1 (5 bases). The CDR3 runs to 15 residues. CDR1 and CDR2 from the germline V gene are LGHDT and YNNKEL (reference sequence). The V and J ends lost 1 base and 5 bases respectively, with 9 bases between them. CDR3 sequence: CASSQVRANNSPLHF. CDR3 DNA sequence: TGTGCCAGCAGCCAAGTCAGGGCCAATAATTCACCCCTCCACTTT.

The chain links TRBV11-2 to TRBJ2-5, with 8 bases lining up with TRBD1. This CDR3 region has 17 residues. The germline V gene encodes CDR1 SGHAT and CDR2 FQNNGV. Trimming cost V 4 bases and J 5 bases; bases outside gene matches: 15. The DNA for the CDR3 is TGTGCCAGCAGCTCGTATTCCGGGACAGGCCTGGGGGAGACCCAGTACTTC. This encodes CASSSYSGTGLGETQYF. Based on the CDR3 plus reference TRBV11-2 and TRBJ2-5, the full variable domain is EAGVAQSPRYKIIEKRQSVAFWCNPISGHATLYWYQQILGQGPKLLIQFQNNGVVDDSQLPKDRFSAERLKGVDSTLKIQPAKLEDSAVYLCASSSYSGTGLGETQYFGPGTRLLVL.

The rearrangement uses TRBV20-1 and TRBJ1-5, with D tentatively TRBD1 (6 bases). CDR3 length: 10 amino acids. The germline CDR1 and CDR2 sequences are DFQATT and SNEGSKA (reference sequence). Deletions cut 7 bases from V and 7 bases from J, with 8 bases between. In nucleotides, the CDR3 is TGCAGTGTAGGGGGGCAGCCCCAGCATTTT. Amino acid sequence: CSVGGQPQHF.

The chain couples TRBV20-1 to TRBJ2-3; 8 positions match TRBD1. The length of the CDR3 is 18 residues. In germline, CDR1 is DFQATT, CDR2 SNEGSKA (reference sequence). V lost 3 bases to trimming and J lost 4 bases; unmatched junction nucleotides: 18. Here the CDR3 DNA reads TGCAGTGCTAGTGGGGGCGTCCGTCGGACAGGGTCTGCAGATACGCAGTATTTT. Translating it yields CSASGGVRRTGSADTQYF.

V usage is TRBV12-3 or TRBV12-4 and J usage is TRBJ1-1; D is possibly TRBD1 (6 bases). Trimming cost V 3 bases and J 8 bases, with 13 bases left between them. The CDR3 runs 13 residues. The CDR3 DNA follows: TGTGCCAGCAGTTTGTCAGGACAGCCCGAAGCTTTCTTT. Translated: CASSLSGQPEAFF.

The chain links TRBV30 to TRBJ1-5; TRBD1 matches 7 bases. CDR3 length: 17 amino acids. Germline V CDR1 and CDR2: GTSNPN, SVGIG (reference sequence). The V gene end was trimmed by 3 bases and the J gene end by 4 bases; junction bases not matched to a gene: 15. CDR3 protein: CAWSRPGARGANQPQHF. Written as DNA, the CDR3 is TGTGCCTGGAGCCGACCGGGAGCCAGGGGGGCTAATCAGCCCCAGCATTTT.

The chain has TRBV5-1 and TRBJ1-2; 8 bases line up with TRBD1. CDR1 is SGHRS and CDR2 is YFSETQ in the germline V gene. The V segment lost 0 bases and the J segment 3 bases; nucleotides outside the gene matches: 7. The CDR3 is 16 amino acids. DNA for the CDR3: TGCGCCAGCAGCTTGGAGGGTACAGGGGGGGACTATGGCTACACCTTC. Protein product: CASSLEGTGGDYGYTF. Looking up the rest from reference TRBV5-1 and TRBJ1-2 gives the full variable domain: KAGVTQTPRYLIKTRGQQVTLSCSPISGHRSVSWYQQTPGQGLQFLFEYFSETQRNKGNFPGRFSGRQFSNSRSEMNVSTLELGDSALYLCASSLEGTGGDYGYTFGSGTRLTVV.

This chain uses TRBV19 with TRBJ2-7, with 12 bases matching TRBD2. Losses at the gene ends were 5 bases for V and 6 bases for J; bases not matched to a gene: 8. Germline V gene data show CDR1 as LNHDA and CDR2 as SQIVND (reference sequence). The CDR3 is 15 amino acids. CDR3 DNA: TGTGCCAGTAGTCGACTAGCGGGGGCCTCGGGCGAGCAGTACTTC. Amino acid sequence: CASSRLAGASGEQYF.

This chain joins TRBV10-1 and TRBJ2-1; 8 positions agree with TRBD1. Germline V gene sequence: CDR1 WNHNN, CDR2 SYGVQD (reference sequence). The CDR3 consists of 15 residues. V lost 4 bases to trimming and J lost 0 bases; unmatched junction nucleotides: 2. CDR3 protein: CASSGQGSSYNEQFF. Written as DNA, the CDR3 is TGCGCCAGCAGTGGACAGGGGAGCTCCTACAATGAGCAGTTCTTC.

This sequence joins TRBV3-1 (or the pseudogene TRBV3-2) and TRBJ1-2; the D gene is possibly TRBD1 (5 bases). The V end lost 0 bases, the J end lost 7 bases, and 36 bases lay between the germline ends. Germline-derived CDR1 and CDR2 are LGHDT and YNNKEL (reference sequence). The CDR3 is 22 residues long. The CDR3 here is CASSQEIGGTGPRLPPRSGYTF. The CDR3 nucleotides read TGTGCCAGCAGCCAAGAGATTGGCGGTACAGGCCCAAGGTTGCCCCCAAGGAGTGGCTACACCTTC.

V is TRBV18 and J is TRBJ2-1; 11 bases are shared with TRBD1. CDR1 and CDR2 from the germline V gene are KGHSH and LQKENI. V was clipped by 3 bases and J by 6 bases; unmatched bases: 7. The CDR3 is 16 amino acids. This CDR3 is CASSPLGQGVSNEQFF. CDR3 sequence (DNA): TGTGCCAGCTCACCCCTGGGACAGGGGGTGAGCAATGAGCAGTTCTTC.

The chain combines TRBV5-6 with TRBJ1-1, with TRBD1 identical over 9 bases. V was pared by 3 bases and J by 1 base, with 4 bases of the junction left unmatched. The CDR3 is 15 amino acids. The V gene's germline CDR1 is SGHDT and CDR2 YYEEEE. CDR3 nucleotides: TGTGCCAGCAGCTGGGGGACAGGGAAGAACACTGAAGCTTTCTTT. Residues: CASSWGTGKNTEAFF.

V and J are TRBV5-1 and TRBJ2-7; 8 nucleotides match TRBD1. The CDR3 totals 14 residues. Germline trimming cut 4 bases from V and 5 bases from J; bases unmatched to any gene: 8. Germline values: CDR1 SGHRS, CDR2 YFSETQ. CDR3 in DNA: TGCGCCAGCAGCATCGGACAGGGTGGCGACGAGCAGTACTTC. Translating gives CASSIGQGGDEQYF.

The genes are TRBV4-3 and TRBJ1-2; 8 bases align to TRBD1. The CDR3 totals 16 residues. V shed 4 bases and J 0 bases; nucleotides not matched to a gene: 7. Germline lookup yields CDR1 LGHNA and CDR2 YSLEER. The CDR3 sequence is CASSLTGGKTNYGYTF. CDR3 nucleotide sequence: TGCGCCAGCAGCCTCACAGGGGGGAAGACTAACTATGGCTACACCTTC.

The chain is built from TRBV6-6 and TRBJ1-5; D is unclear. In germline, CDR1 is MNHNY, CDR2 SVGAGI (reference sequence). Deletions cut 0 bases from V and 8 bases from J, with 11 bases between. The CDR3 is 14 residues long. CDR3 nucleotides: TGTGCCAGCAGTTACTCATCCTCCGTGGAGCCCCAGCATTTT. Translated, it gives CASSYSSSVEPQHF.

This clone appeared a single time. The rearrangement links TRBV5-6 to TRBJ2-7; D is unresolved. The V end lost 5 bases, the J end lost 3 bases, and 12 bases lay between the germline ends. The CDR3 extends over 13 amino acids. From germline, CDR1 is SGHDT and CDR2 YYEEEE. CDR3 loop: CASSPEGYYEQYF. For the CDR3, the DNA is TGTGCCAGCAGTCCCGAAGGCTACTACGAGCAGTACTTC.

In its sample, this clone was seen a few times. The J gene is TRBJ1-6, the V gene TRBV10-1; TRBD1 matches 10 bases. The CDR3 is 15 residues long. Germline lookup yields CDR1 WNHNN and CDR2 SYGVQD (reference sequence). V shed 6 bases, J shed 10 bases, and the junction held 9 bases outside the gene matches. CDR3 amino acids: CASSSSGTGESPLHF. CDR3 in DNA: TGCGCCAGCAGCTCCTCCGGGACAGGGGAATCACCCCTCCACTTT.

The V gene is TRBV19, the J gene TRBJ2-3; 9 bases are shared with TRBD2. Germline values: CDR1 LNHDA, CDR2 SQIVND (reference sequence). Trimming cost V 2 bases and J 5 bases; bases outside gene matches: 5. The CDR3 runs to 15 residues. The CDR3 spells CASSISGGSLDTQYF. The CDR3 DNA sequence: TGTGCCAGTAGTATAAGCGGGGGGAGCCTAGATACGCAGTATTTT.

The chain joins TRBV4-2 to TRBJ2-7; 7 nucleotides align to TRBD2. V lost 0 bases and J lost 2; bases outside the gene matches: 4. There are 15 residues in the CDR3. Germline CDR1 is LGHNA and CDR2 is YNFKEQ. The chain's CDR3 is CASSQESGNAYEQYF. For the CDR3, the DNA is TGTGCCAGCAGCCAAGAGAGCGGGAACGCCTACGAGCAGTACTTC.